The 8 T cell receptor beta chains in this list originate from one sample, sequenced in a study of early T cells in non-severe SARS-CoV-2 infection. Via MiXCR, TCRdb re-called the 5' RACE reads, giving one row per CDR3 protein. In the table there are 55,000 to 70,000 distinct CDR3 sequences, 9% to 15% of which are singletons. Sample: whole blood. The receptors come from an adult who was a healthcare worker with PCR-confirmed SARS-CoV-2 infection or an uninfected control (not recorded which).

In its sample, this clonotype was seen many times. This rearrangement joins TRBV7-9 to TRBJ1-2, with D possibly matching TRBD1 (5 bases). Trimming removed 5 bases at V and 0 bases at J, with 10 bases between. In germline, CDR1 is SEHNR, CDR2 FQNEAQ (reference sequence). This CDR3 region has 14 residues. The CDR3 bases are TGTGCCAGCAGCCTGGCAGGGTCTAACTATGGCTACACCTTC. Translating gives CASSLAGSNYGYTF.

The sample holds a few counts of this clonotype. This chain links TRBV2 with TRBJ1-3; D is ambiguous. Germline V gene sequence: CDR1 SNHLY, CDR2 FYNNEI. This CDR3 has 15 residues. Trimming left V 6 bases short and J 4 bases short, with 16 bases between. The DNA for the CDR3 is TGTGCCAGCAGAAATGCAAGCGAGAGAGGAAACACCATATATTTT. It translates to CASRNASERGNTIYF.

This clonotype occurred a few times. This chain joins TRBV6-2 or TRBV6-3 and TRBJ2-1; 7 bases are shared with TRBD2. Germline CDR1 is MNHEY and CDR2 is SVGEGT. This CDR3 comprises 15 residues. Unmatched junction bases numbered 1, after V lost 2 bases and J lost 0 bases. The CDR3 DNA follows: TGTGCCAGCAGTTACAGCGGGGTCTCCTACAATGAGCAGTTCTTC. Its protein is CASSYSGVSYNEQFF.

This chain connects TRBV6-5 to TRBJ2-3; 8 bases line up with TRBD2. CDR3 size: 15 residues. Losses at the gene ends were 2 bases for V and 5 bases for J; bases not matched to a gene: 6. Per the germline V gene, CDR1 is MNHEY and CDR2 is SVGAGI. CDR3 sequence reads: CASSYTGGPGDTQYF. CDR3 in DNA: TGTGCCAGCAGTTACACGGGGGGGCCCGGAGATACGCAGTATTTT.

This clonotype was picked up a small number of times. The chain carries TRBV6-6 and TRBJ2-3, with D hard to call. V gave up 6 bases and J gave up 1 base, with 8 bases separating them. This CDR3 has 13 residues. Germline-derived CDR1 and CDR2 are MNHNY and SVGAGI (reference sequence). The CDR3, as DNA: TGTGCCAGCAGGACATTGGGCACAGATACGCAGTATTTT. This encodes CASRTLGTDTQYF.

This clonotype was detected only a few times. The chain joins TRBV28 to TRBJ1-2; the D gene is possibly TRBD1 (5 bases). Trimming cost V 11 bases and J 6 bases, with 16 bases left between them. This CDR3 contains 12 residues. Germline-derived CDR1 and CDR2 are MDHEN and SYDVKM. CDR3 sequence reads: CAAWGFAHGYTF. Here the CDR3 DNA reads TGTGCCGCTTGGGGGTTTGCCCATGGCTACACCTTC.

This rearrangement joins TRBV30 to TRBJ1-1; D remains unclear. The germline V and J ends were trimmed by 5 bases and 2 bases, with 6 bases remaining between them. CDR3 length equals 11 residues. Germline CDR1 is GTSNPN and CDR2 is SVGIG (reference sequence). In nucleotides, the CDR3 is TGTGCCTGGGGGTCCAACACTGAAGCTTTCTTT. Translating gives CAWGSNTEAFF.

In its sample, this clonotype was seen many times. The V and J genes are TRBV11-2 and TRBJ2-5, with 7 nucleotides matching TRBD2. Trimming took 4 bases from V and 3 from J; bases not matched to a gene: 8. The CDR3 spans 15 residues. Per the germline V gene, CDR1 is SGHAT and CDR2 is FQNNGV. The chain's CDR3 is CASSSLRGKEETQYF. CDR3 DNA: TGTGCCAGCAGCTCCTTGCGGGGGAAGGAAGAGACCCAGTACTTC.